This T cell receptor beta chain was retrieved from a study of shared clonotypes between healthy human individuals. Study observations and caveats: In contrast to clonotypes shared by all four donors, non-shared clonotypes had lower generation probabilities. An expected dependence of interdonor clonotype sharing on sequencing depth was noted.

Clones were read by immunoSEQ multiplex PCR, and TCRdb kept only the in-frame ones, dropping some. Among about 1.1 million clones listed, around 78% were seen once. Researchers partitioned CD4+ cells into CD45RA+ naive and CD45RA-negative memory subsets. CDR3 size: 17 residues. Trimming took 7 bases from V and 2 from J, leaving 18 bases between them. Germline V CDR1 and CDR2: LNHDA, SQIVND (reference sequence). About this clone itself: The antigen is not known.

V gene TRBV19 combines with J gene TRBJ2-6, with D uncertain. Material: memory CD4+ T cells from PBMCs. The subset denotes: CD45RA-negative fraction. The sequence derives from a man aged 18 to 35 in good health. Some clones in this sample may be carry-over from other donors' samples. In DNA, the CDR3 is TGTGCCAGTACCCTACGTTCCCCGAGGCCTGGGGCCAACGTCCTGACTTTC. Translating gives CASTLRSPRPGANVLTF.